The entry that follows covers one T cell receptor beta chain sequence. What it binds is unknown. Treatment indicated: some 19 received Ad26.COV2.S at low or high dose, single or two shots; roughly 5 received placebo; per-sample allocation not given. Samples came from day 63 after the first vaccine or placebo injection. The sample is drawn from a study of Ad26.COV2.S vaccination and SARS-CoV-2 variants. Study findings and constraints: It is possible that the TCR breadth and depth analyses underestimated the total T cell responses.

Data came from immunoSEQ multiplex PCR; TCRdb stores just in-frame clones and leaves some out. The table shows about 410,000 clones, with 80% to 95% occurring only once. This CDR3 contains 14 residues. Looked up from germline, CDR1 is SGHVS and CDR2 is FQNEAQ. The V end was cut by 6 bases, the J end by 5 bases, with 16 bases between. The specimen comprised peripheral blood, sampled in a trial of Ad26.COV2.S vaccine versus placebo. The receptor's source is a person aged 18 to 65 who received the Ad26.COV2.S COVID-19 vaccine or a placebo. The chain couples TRBV7-8 to TRBJ2-5; tentatively, D is TRBD1 or TRBD2 (6 bases each). CDR3 in DNA: TGTGCCAGCAGGAATAGGGGGGTCTACGAGACCCAGTACTTC. Residues: CASRNRGVYETQYF.